Listed below are T cell receptor beta chains from one sample, sequenced in a study of blood T cell repertoires in COVID-19. This table comes from immunoSEQ multiplex PCR, and its TCRdb copy is limited to in-frame clones, with some not included. This table holds approximately 140,000 clones, 84% found once. The sequenced sample was PBMCs or T cells enriched from blood (not recorded which). These receptor sequences come from a man aged 50 or older in a cohort exposed to, infected with or recovered from COVID-19 (not recorded which). Each CDR3 is given with its conserved first and last residue. The D gene is left open where the match is weak. Where a row states a size, it is once, few, many or the class of an expanded clone; other rows omit it.

>TRBV3-1/TRBV3-2|TRBD2|.|TRBJ2-1
CASSSRGSGAPEQFF
TGTGCCAGCAGCTCTCGCGGTAGCGGGGCGCCCGAGCAGTTCTTC
>TRBV6-2/TRBV6-3|TRBD1|.|TRBJ1-2
CASSYSQGIDGYTF
TGTGCCAGCAGTTACTCACAGGGGATCGATGGCTACACCTTC
>TRBV27|TRBD1|.|TRBJ2-1
CASSWGQGYEQFF
TGTGCCAGCAGTTGGGGACAGGGCTATGAGCAGTTCTTC
>TRBV6-5|.|many|TRBJ1-2
CASSRQGKGVSGYTF
TGTGCCAGCAGCCGCCAAGGAAAGGGGGTGTCTGGCTACACCTTC
>TRBV28|TRBD1|.|TRBJ1-1
CASGDRPTEAFF
TGTGCCAGCGGGGACAGACCCACTGAAGCTTTCTTT
>TRBV24-1|.|.|TRBJ2-7
CATSDRRLAYEQYF
TGTGCCACCAGTGACCGACGCCTAGCCTACGAGCAGTACTTC
>TRBV13|.|.|TRBJ2-7
CASSLEGGTSYEQYF
TGTGCCAGCAGCTTAGAGGGGGGGACCTCCTACGAGCAGTACTTC
>TRBV20-1|TRBD2|once|TRBJ2-3
CSASVAGGSTDTQYF
TGCAGTGCTAGTGTGGCGGGGGGGAGCACAGATACGCAGTATTTT
>TRBV27|.|.|TRBJ2-5
CASSLSLEGAGTQYF
TGTGCCAGCAGTTTATCGTTGGAGGGAGCAGGGACCCAGTACTTC
>TRBV11-2|.|few|TRBJ2-7
CASSLDGASNEQYF
TGTGCCAGCAGCTTAGATGGGGCCAGTAACGAGCAGTACTTC
>TRBV10-2|TRBD2|.|TRBJ2-2
CASTLTSGLVGELFF
TGCGCCAGCACCCTGACTAGCGGGTTGGTCGGGGAGCTGTTTTTT
>TRBV7-2|.|.|TRBJ2-5
CASSVLAGQTQYF
TGTGCCAGCAGCGTACTAGCTGGGCAGACCCAGTACTTC
>TRBV4-1|.|few|TRBJ2-7
CASSQALPGHRYEQYF
TGCGCCAGCAGCCAAGCCCTCCCGGGACACCGCTACGAGCAGTACTTC
>TRBV7-9|TRBD2|.|TRBJ2-1
CASSSPTSGRYNEQFF
TGTGCCAGCAGCTCACCGACTAGCGGGAGGTATAATGAGCAGTTCTTC
>TRBV30|TRBD2|.|TRBJ2-7
CAWSPGTSGSYEQYF
TGTGCCTGGAGTCCCGGGACTAGCGGGAGCTACGAGCAGTACTTC
>TRBV6-6|TRBD2|.|TRBJ2-7
CASSLETSGSFYEQYF
TGTGCCAGCAGCCTCGAGACTAGCGGGAGCTTCTACGAGCAGTACTTC
>TRBV19|.|.|TRBJ1-2
CASRSGYDGYTF
TGTGCCAGTAGATCAGGGTATGATGGCTACACCTTC
>TRBV28|.|.|TRBJ2-3
CASSFDRSSTDTQYF
TGTGCCAGCAGTTTCGACAGATCTAGCACAGATACGCAGTATTTT
>TRBV7-9|TRBD2|.|TRBJ2-7
CASSPGGGKTGNYEQYF
TGTGCCAGCAGCCCGGGCGGGGGGAAGACAGGAAACTACGAGCAGTACTTC
>TRBV9|.|.|TRBJ1-2
CASSVAPMDYYGYTF
TGTGCCAGCAGCGTGGCACCTATGGACTACTATGGCTACACCTTC
>TRBV18|.|.|TRBJ1-2
CASTPSLPGNRYGYTF
TGTGCCAGCACACCCTCCCTTCCAGGGAACCGCTATGGCTACACCTTC
>TRBV27|.|.|TRBJ1-1
CASRSNLNTEAFF
TGTGCCAGCAGGTCCAATCTGAACACTGAAGCTTTCTTT
>TRBV4-3|.|.|TRBJ1-6
CASSQTREQGNSPLHF
TGCGCCAGCAGCCAGACCCGGGAACAGGGTAATTCACCCCTCCACTTT
>TRBV24-1|TRBD1|.|TRBJ2-1
CATSDLVQGAQNEQFF
TGTGCCACCAGTGATTTGGTACAGGGGGCTCAGAATGAGCAGTTCTTC
>TRBV4-1|TRBD2|.|TRBJ2-1
CASSGYLAGGPSNEQFF
TGCGCCAGCAGCGGTTACCTAGCGGGAGGGCCTTCCAATGAGCAGTTCTTC
>TRBV12-3/TRBV12-4|.|.|TRBJ2-1
CASSSDSSEQFF
TGTGCCAGCAGTTCAGACAGCAGTGAGCAGTTCTTC
>TRBV4-2|TRBD1|.|TRBJ2-3
CASSIGTGTDTQYF
TGTGCCAGCTCAATCGGGACAGGAACAGATACGCAGTATTTT
>TRBV15|.|once|TRBJ1-5
CATSERRGNQPQHF
TGTGCCACCAGCGAGCGGAGGGGCAATCAGCCCCAGCATTTT
>TRBV28|TRBD2|.|TRBJ2-7
CASSPRGGVDEQYF
TGTGCCAGCAGTCCCCGGGGGGGAGTGGACGAGCAGTACTTC
>TRBV5-1|TRBD1|.|TRBJ2-7
CASSLGTGRFYEQYF
TGCGCCAGCAGCTTGGGGACAGGGAGGTTCTACGAGCAGTACTTC
>TRBV11-3|.|once|TRBJ2-3
CASSLVQGGTQYF
TGTGCCAGCAGCTTAGTGCAGGGCGGTACGCAGTATTTT
>TRBV13|TRBD1|.|TRBJ1-6
CASSLLRQGGSPLHF
TGTGCCAGCAGCTTGCTAAGACAGGGGGGTTCACCCCTCCACTTT
>TRBV11-2|.|.|TRBJ2-5
CASSLGPAEQETQYF
TGTGCCAGCAGCTTAGGGCCGGCGGAGCAAGAGACCCAGTACTTC
>TRBV6-5|TRBD1|.|TRBJ1-1
CASRGTTTGPYEAFF
TGTGCCAGCAGAGGAACCACGACAGGGCCCTATGAAGCTTTCTTT
>TRBV28|TRBD2|.|TRBJ2-7
CASSLIAGGIDEQYF
TGTGCCAGCAGCCTGATAGCGGGAGGAATCGACGAGCAGTACTTC
>TRBV5-1|TRBD2|.|TRBJ2-7
CASSFTSGGLEQYF
TGCGCCAGCAGTTTTACCTCGGGAGGGTTGGAGCAGTACTTC
>TRBV19|TRBD1|.|TRBJ1-2
CASSRTGDSSGYTF
TGTGCCAGTAGTCGTACAGGGGATTCGTCTGGCTACACCTTC
>TRBV2|.|.|TRBJ2-5
CASSSQGLPQETQYF
TGTGCCAGCAGTTCACAGGGATTACCTCAAGAGACCCAGTACTTC
>TRBV7-2|TRBD1|.|TRBJ1-2
CASSVEAQGARGYTF
TGTGCCAGCAGCGTAGAAGCACAGGGGGCGCGGGGCTACACCTTC
>TRBV3-1/TRBV3-2|TRBD1|.|TRBJ1-2
CASSHSVGQGLSGYTF
TGTGCCAGCAGCCATTCGGTAGGACAGGGGCTTTCCGGCTACACCTTC
>TRBV24-1|TRBD1|.|TRBJ2-1
CATSDLVQGANEQFF
TGTGCCACCAGTGATTTGGTACAGGGGGCAAATGAGCAGTTCTTC
>TRBV27|.|once|TRBJ2-7
CASSLRQGKAYEQYF
TGTGCCAGCAGTTTGCGGCAGGGAAAGGCCTACGAGCAGTACTTC
>TRBV7-3|.|.|TRBJ1-2
CASSLRYCGGYTF
TGTGCCAGCAGCTTAAGGTACTGTGGTGGCTACACCTTC
>TRBV24-1|.|.|TRBJ2-1
CATSDSGQGGTYNEQFF
TGTGCCACCAGTGACAGTGGACAAGGTGGGACTTACAATGAGCAGTTCTTC
>TRBV4-3|TRBD2|.|TRBJ2-2
CASSQGTSVVGGELFF
TGCGCCAGCAGCCAAGGGACTAGCGTCGTTGGCGGGGAGCTGTTTTTT
>TRBV19|.|.|TRBJ1-5
CASTIHRRDGNQPQHF
TGTGCCAGTACCATCCACCGGAGGGATGGTAATCAGCCCCAGCATTTT
>TRBV18|.|.|TRBJ2-2
CASSPSGAGNTGELFF
TGTGCCAGCTCACCTTCAGGGGCAGGGAACACCGGGGAGCTGTTTTTT
>TRBV28|TRBD1|.|TRBJ1-2
CASSPGTGRYGYTF
TGTGCCAGCAGTCCCGGGACAGGGAGGTATGGCTACACCTTC
>TRBV12-3/TRBV12-4|.|once|TRBJ2-7
CASSLGSGYEQYF
TGTGCCAGCAGTTTGGGCAGCGGATACGAGCAGTACTTC
>TRBV12-5|.|few|TRBJ2-2
CASGLRTGELFF
TGTGCTAGTGGTTTGCGGACCGGGGAGCTGTTTTTT
>TRBV19|TRBD1|.|TRBJ2-1
CASARDRGPYNEQFF
TGTGCCAGTGCTCGGGACAGGGGCCCCTACAATGAGCAGTTCTTC
>TRBV19|.|.|TRBJ2-7
CASSLGRGYEQYF
TGTGCCAGTAGTTTAGGCAGGGGCTACGAGCAGTACTTC
>TRBV6-5|.|.|TRBJ1-2
CAPRESLPNYGYTF
TGTGCCCCGCGGGAGTCGCTTCCTAACTATGGCTACACCTTC